These 16 T cell receptor beta chains came from one sample sequenced in a study of blood T cell repertoires in COVID-19. TCRdb's copy holds only in-frame clones and misses some; the assay was immunoSEQ multiplex PCR. The repertoire holds some 82,000 clones, 80% to 90% seen once, with approximately 39% in the top ten. The sequencing sample was made of peripheral blood. Source of these receptors: a man older than 75 with active or convalescent COVID-19.

The rearrangement uses TRBV5-6 and TRBJ1-6, with a weak D call TRBD1 (6 bases). The V end was cut by 4 bases, the J end by 8 bases, with 13 bases between. Germline assignment: CDR1 SGHDT and CDR2 YYEEEE. CDR3 size: 14 residues. The CDR3 spells CASSIQGRDSPLHF. CDR3 coding DNA: TGTGCCAGCAGCATACAGGGTAGGGATTCACCCCTCCACTTT.

The chain joins TRBV20-1 to TRBJ1-1; a weak D match, TRBD1 (6 bases). CDR3 length: 11 residues. The germline V gene encodes CDR1 DFQATT and CDR2 SNEGSKA (reference sequence). CDR3 sequence reads: CRAGDNTEAFF. The CDR3 DNA follows: TGCAGAGCAGGGGATAACACTGAAGCTTTCTTT.

CDR3 bases: TGTGCCAGCAGTGATATAGGGAGGCCCCCTAACTATGGCTACACCTTC. Its translation is CASSDIGRPPNYGYTF. The rearrangement links TRBV6-1 to TRBJ1-2, with D uncertain. Germline lookup yields CDR1 MNHNS and CDR2 SASEGT. The V end was cut by 3 bases, the J end by 0 bases, with 14 bases between. This CDR3 comprises 16 residues.

The chain joins TRBV5-1 to TRBJ1-1, with D possibly matching TRBD1 (5 bases). This CDR3 comprises 15 residues. CDR1 SGHRS and CDR2 YFSETQ come from the germline V gene. V was pared by 1 base and J by 4 bases, with 14 bases between. The CDR3 region is CASSLYGGGATEAFF. The CDR3 coding sequence is TGCGCCAGCAGCTTGTATGGCGGTGGGGCCACTGAAGCTTTCTTT. The complete variable domain, with remaining parts taken from reference TRBV5-1 and TRBJ1-1, reads KAGVTQTPRYLIKTRGQQVTLSCSPISGHRSVSWYQQTPGQGLQFLFEYFSETQRNKGNFPGRFSGRQFSNSRSEMNVSTLELGDSALYLCASSLYGGGATEAFFGQGTRLTVV.

The chain uses TRBV12-1 and TRBJ2-5; the table's D call, TRBD2, has no DNA check behind it. TRBV12-1 is a pseudogene segment. The CDR3 length is 18 residues. The CDR3 DNA follows: TGTGCCAGCAGCTACCTAGAGGGGGGTAGCGGGAGTGTGGAGACCCAGTACTTC. Translated, it gives CASSYLEGGSGSVETQYF.

This clone was counted between two and nine times. This rearrangement joins TRBV5-1 to TRBJ2-5; 11 bases fit TRBD2. The CDR3 has 14 amino acids. V shed 7 bases, J shed 1 base, and the junction held 3 bases outside the gene matches. From germline, CDR1 is SGHRS and CDR2 YFSETQ. The CDR3 loop is CASGLAGGQETQYF. As DNA, the CDR3 is TGCGCCAGCGGCCTAGCGGGGGGCCAAGAGACCCAGTACTTC.

This clone was seen a handful of times. V and J are TRBV2 and TRBJ1-4; D uncertain. The germline gives CDR1 SNHLY, CDR2 FYNNEI. Trimming left V 7 bases short and J 8 bases short, with 11 bases between. The CDR3 consists of 12 residues. CDR3 DNA: TGTGCCAGCATCGGGGTGGGGGAAAAACTGTTTTTT. Its protein is CASIGVGEKLFF.

J is TRBJ2-5 and V is TRBV5-1, with 8 bases identical to TRBD2. Germline V CDR1 and CDR2: SGHRS, YFSETQ. The CDR3 totals 15 residues. Trimming at V came to 6 bases and at J to 2 bases, leaving 9 bases not matched to a gene. The CDR3 coding sequence is TGCGCCAGCACCCCCCGAGCGGGGGAACAAGAGACCCAGTACTTC. Translating it yields CASTPRAGEQETQYF. Together with reference TRBV5-1 and TRBJ2-5, the CDR3 gives the full variable domain: KAGVTQTPRYLIKTRGQQVTLSCSPISGHRSVSWYQQTPGQGLQFLFEYFSETQRNKGNFPGRFSGRQFSNSRSEMNVSTLELGDSALYLCASTPRAGEQETQYFGPGTRLLVL.

V and J are TRBV29-1 and TRBJ2-3; 9 positions match TRBD2. V shed 1 base and J 4 bases; nucleotides not matched to a gene: 15. The CDR3 length is 18 residues. Germline CDR1 reads SQVTM; CDR2 reads ANQGSEA. The CDR3 bases are TGCAGCGTTGAAGGAGGATCGGGTAGCGGGAGTTTCTCAGATACGCAGTATTTT. This sequence encodes CSVEGGSGSGSFSDTQYF.

This clone was seen just once. V and J are TRBV6-5 and TRBJ1-5, with 8 bases identical to TRBD1. This CDR3 is built from 12 residues. The V segment lost 11 bases and the J segment 9 bases; nucleotides outside the gene matches: 9. CDR1 and CDR2 from the germline V gene are MNHEY and SVGAGI. The CDR3 region is CAVEQGGGPQHF. As DNA, the CDR3 is TGTGCCGTCGAACAGGGGGGAGGGCCCCAGCATTTT.

This chain joins TRBV18 and TRBJ2-7; 10 bases align to TRBD1. The junction had 10 bases not matched to a gene; V was cut back by 6 bases and J by 5 bases. Per germline, CDR1 KGHSH and CDR2 LQKENI. This CDR3 comprises 15 residues. This CDR3 is CASSYRDRGNDEQYF. The CDR3 bases are TGTGCCAGCTCGTACCGGGACAGGGGAAATGACGAGCAGTACTTC.

This chain connects TRBV6-5 to TRBJ1-2; D possibly corresponds to TRBD1 (5 bases). The CDR3 spans 15 residues. V was shortened by 6 bases and J by 4 bases, with 18 bases between the two germline ends. Per the germline V gene, CDR1 is MNHEY and CDR2 is SVGAGI. The CDR3: CASRPPTVPAYGYTF. CDR3 nucleotide sequence: TGTGCCAGCAGACCCCCGACAGTACCTGCCTATGGCTACACCTTC.

This clone was counted a single time. The chain uses TRBV7-3 and TRBJ1-2, with 8 positions matching TRBD1. Germline loops: CDR1 SGHTA, CDR2 FQGTGA. The CDR3 sequence is 13 residues long. V was pared by 5 bases and J by 4 bases, with 3 bases of the junction left unmatched. In DNA form, the CDR3 reads TGTGCCAGCAGCGAACAGGGGGGCTATGGCTACACCTTC. Its translation is CASSEQGGYGYTF.

Written as DNA, the CDR3 is TGTGCCAGCACGGCCGGAGGGATTCAGCGGGCTGTTAATGAAAAACTGTTTTTT. This translates into CASTAGGIQRAVNEKLFF. The chain is built from TRBV2 and TRBJ1-4; D ambiguous. CDR1 is SNHLY and CDR2 is FYNNEI in the germline V gene. Trimming took off 7 bases at V and 4 bases at J, with 25 bases between the two ends. The CDR3 loop spans 18 amino acids.

This clone has more than one count but fewer than ten. This rearrangement joins TRBV7-6 to TRBJ2-7, with D possibly matching TRBD2 (6 bases). V was trimmed by 4 bases and J by 4 bases, leaving 14 bases between them. Germline V CDR1 and CDR2: SGHVS, FNYEAQ. The length of the CDR3 is 14 residues. The chain's CDR3 is CASSSGTGPYEQYF. The DNA for the CDR3 is TGTGCCAGCAGCTCCGGGACTGGCCCTTACGAGCAGTACTTC.

The CDR3 protein is CASSLGASTDTQYF. The CDR3 DNA is TGCGCCAGCAGCTTGGGGGCTAGCACAGATACGCAGTATTTT. V usage is TRBV5-1 and J usage is TRBJ2-3, with D unresolved. Per the germline V gene, CDR1 is SGHRS and CDR2 is YFSETQ. Trimming pared 0 bases from V and 0 bases from J, leaving 5 bases between. CDR3 length: 14 residues.